Below, 8 T cell receptor beta chains from the same sample are listed, as sequenced in a study of blood T cell repertoires in COVID-19. TCRdb's table, derived via immunoSEQ multiplex PCR, lists solely in-frame clones and lacks some. The data hold 150,000 to 200,000 clones, with under 80% observed a single time. The material sequenced was PBMCs or T cells enriched from blood (not recorded which). These receptor sequences come from a woman between 50 and 59 years old with acute COVID-19.

In this sample, this clone turned up once. V is TRBV14 and J is TRBJ2-1; 9 bases align to TRBD1. The CDR3 spans 17 residues. In germline, CDR1 is SGHDN, CDR2 FVKESK. After removal of 4 bases from V and 0 bases from J, the junction contained 7 bases not matched to a gene. The DNA of the CDR3 is TGTGCCAGCAGCCTCCTGGCGGGACAGGGCTCCTACAATGAGCAGTTCTTC. It encodes CASSLLAGQGSYNEQFF.

This chain joins TRBV28 and TRBJ1-5; D is ambiguous. Deletions cut 5 bases from V and 6 bases from J, with 20 bases between. Germline lookup yields CDR1 MDHEN and CDR2 SYDVKM. CDR3 length equals 16 residues. CDR3: CASSPLPVGESQPQHF. CDR3 in DNA: TGTGCCAGCAGTCCCCTGCCGGTCGGGGAAAGTCAGCCCCAGCATTTT.

The chain uses TRBV28 and TRBJ1-4; TRBD1 matches 7 bases. The CDR3 runs 15 residues. V lost 5 bases, J lost 5 bases, and 8 bases stayed unmatched. Germline assignment: CDR1 MDHEN and CDR2 SYDVKM. In DNA, the CDR3 is TGTGCCAGCAGTATTGGGGGACAGAGAAATGAAAAACTGTTTTTT. It specifies CASSIGGQRNEKLFF.

V usage is TRBV11-2 and J usage is TRBJ2-1; D possibly corresponds to TRBD1 (6 bases). The CDR3 runs 14 residues. Germline V gives CDR1 SGHAT, CDR2 FQNNGV. The V and J ends lost 1 base and 12 bases respectively, with 16 bases between them. CDR3 nucleotide sequence: TGTGCCAGCAGCTTAGTCCAGGGGAGTAGGTGGCAGTTCTTC. This gives the protein CASSLVQGSRWQFF.

J is TRBJ2-7 and V is TRBV19; 7 positions match TRBD1. The CDR3 is made up of 12 amino acids. Germline lookup yields CDR1 LNHDA and CDR2 SQIVND (reference sequence). Germline trimming cut 9 bases from V and 5 bases from J; bases unmatched to any gene: 7. CDR3 region: CARTGYPHEQYV. The CDR3 DNA sequence: TGTGCCAGGACAGGGTATCCCCACGAGCAGTACGTC.

The V and J genes are TRBV19 and TRBJ1-1, with D maybe TRBD1 (5 bases). The CDR3 totals 10 residues. Germline values: CDR1 LNHDA, CDR2 SQIVND (reference sequence). With 8 bases removed from V and 8 bases from J, the gap between germline ends came to 9 bases. The chain's CDR3 is CASGWTEAFF. The CDR3 bases are TGTGCCAGTGGGTGGACAGAAGCTTTCTTT.

This chain uses TRBV7-2 with TRBJ1-2; 9 bases line up with TRBD1. Germline values: CDR1 SGHTA, CDR2 FQGNSA. V lost 8 bases to trimming and J lost 7 bases; unmatched junction nucleotides: 17. There are 16 residues in the CDR3. The CDR3 sequence is CASSLPGMTGGGGYTF. Written as DNA, the CDR3 is TGTGCCAGCTCACTCCCGGGAATGACAGGGGGGGGTGGCTACACCTTC.

This clone was observed a few times. The V call is TRBV2, the J call TRBJ1-5, with D possibly matching TRBD1 (6 bases). Trimming took off 6 bases at V and 6 bases at J, with 15 bases between the two ends. The CDR3 totals 14 residues. Germline V CDR1 and CDR2: SNHLY, FYNNEI. The CDR3 sequence: CASSPRGRGQPQHF. The CDR3 bases are TGTGCCAGCAGCCCCAGGGGTCGAGGTCAGCCCCAGCATTTT.